The clone carrying this TCR beta chain was seen more than once but under ten times. These data belong to a study of T cells after yellow fever vaccination. TCRdb itself ran the 5' RACE reads through MiXCR, one entry per CDR3 protein. The sample has over 300,000 distinct CDR3 sequences; around 6.8% are singletons. The source material was PBMCs, sampled about 49 days after the first yellow fever vaccination. The receptor was derived from a man between 18 and 29 years old who received the YFV17D yellow fever vaccine.

CDR3 region: CASSLAALRTQYF. The CDR3 bases are TGTGCCAGCAGCTTGGCCGCCCTAAGGACCCAGTACTTC. The chain links TRBV5-8 to TRBJ2-5; D unclear. The CDR3 sequence is 13 residues long. CDR1 and CDR2 (germline): SGHTS, YDEGEE. V was shortened by 0 bases and J by 7 bases, with 10 bases between the two germline ends.